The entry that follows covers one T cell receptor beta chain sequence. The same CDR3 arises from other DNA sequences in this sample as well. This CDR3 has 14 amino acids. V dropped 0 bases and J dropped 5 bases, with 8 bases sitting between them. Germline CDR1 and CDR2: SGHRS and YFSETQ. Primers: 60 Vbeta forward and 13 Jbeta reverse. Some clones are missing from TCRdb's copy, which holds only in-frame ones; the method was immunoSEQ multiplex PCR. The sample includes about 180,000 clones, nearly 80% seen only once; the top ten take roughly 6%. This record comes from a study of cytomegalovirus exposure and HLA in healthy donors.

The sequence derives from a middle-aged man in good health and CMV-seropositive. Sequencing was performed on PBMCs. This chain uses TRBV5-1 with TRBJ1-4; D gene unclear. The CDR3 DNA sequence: TGCGCCAGCAGCTTGGGGAGAGGGAATGAAAAACTGTTTTTT. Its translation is CASSLGRGNEKLFF. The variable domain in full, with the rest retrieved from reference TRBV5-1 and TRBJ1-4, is KAGVTQTPRYLIKTRGQQVTLSCSPISGHRSVSWYQQTPGQGLQFLFEYFSETQRNKGNFPGRFSGRQFSNSRSEMNVSTLELGDSALYLCASSLGRGNEKLFFGSGTQLSVL.